Sequencing of this TCR beta chain was carried out in a study of T-cell reconstitution after alpha-beta-depleted transplantation in children. General study points: Roughly two months post-transplant, alpha-beta T cells reportedly originated from several hundred graft clones that had expanded. Several patients had high TCRbeta diversity at day 60; it came from surviving recipient T cells and thymic progenitors.

V lost 3 bases to trimming and J lost 2 bases, with 11 bases between them. This CDR3 is 15 amino acids long. Germline V gene data show CDR1 as MGHRA and CDR2 as YSYEKL. This clonotype appeared many times. Its antigen is not known. As it was prepared, the TCRbeta library received unique molecular identifiers. MiXCR was run by TCRdb on the PCR reads, yielding one entry per CDR3 protein. Of under 70,000 distinct CDR3 sequences listed, around 9.9% were seen once; the top ten hold less than 15%. J is TRBJ1-5 and V is TRBV4-1; D call uncertain. The sample consisted of PBMCs, taken before TCRalphabeta/CD19-depleted stem cell transplant. The receptor comes from a boy between 10 and 17 years old with acute myeloid leukemia, due to receive a stem cell transplant. CDR3 nucleotides: TGCGCCAGCAGCCAGGGAAGAGGAGGCAATCAGCCCCAGCATTTT. It translates to CASSQGRGGNQPQHF.